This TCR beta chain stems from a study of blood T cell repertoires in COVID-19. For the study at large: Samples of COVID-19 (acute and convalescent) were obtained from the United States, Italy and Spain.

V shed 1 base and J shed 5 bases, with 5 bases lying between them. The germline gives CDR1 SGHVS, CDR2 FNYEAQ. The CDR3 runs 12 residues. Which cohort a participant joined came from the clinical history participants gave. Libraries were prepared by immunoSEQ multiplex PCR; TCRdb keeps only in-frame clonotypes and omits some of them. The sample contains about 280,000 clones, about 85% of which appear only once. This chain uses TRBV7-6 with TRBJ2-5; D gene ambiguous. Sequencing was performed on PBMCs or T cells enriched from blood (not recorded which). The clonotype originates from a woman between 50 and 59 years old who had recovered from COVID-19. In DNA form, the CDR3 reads TGTGCCAGCAGCTTAGACGGGGAGACCCAGTACTTC. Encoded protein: CASSLDGETQYF. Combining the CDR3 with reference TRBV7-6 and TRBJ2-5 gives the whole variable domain GAGVSQSPRYKVTKRGQDVALRCDPISGHVSLYWYRQALGQGPEFLTYFNYEAQQDKSGLPNDRFSAERPEGSISTLTIQRTEQRDSAMYRCASSLDGETQYFGPGTRLLVL.